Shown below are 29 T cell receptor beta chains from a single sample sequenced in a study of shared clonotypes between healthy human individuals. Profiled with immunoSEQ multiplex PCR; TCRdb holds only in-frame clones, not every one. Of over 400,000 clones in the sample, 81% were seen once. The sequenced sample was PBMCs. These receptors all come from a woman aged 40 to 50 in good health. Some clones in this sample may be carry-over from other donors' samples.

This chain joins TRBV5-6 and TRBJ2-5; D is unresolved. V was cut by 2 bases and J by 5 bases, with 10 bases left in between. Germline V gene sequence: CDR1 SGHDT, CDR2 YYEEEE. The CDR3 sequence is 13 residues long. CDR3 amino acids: CASSLQWAETQYF. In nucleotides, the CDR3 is TGTGCCAGCAGCTTACAGTGGGCTGAGACCCAGTACTTC.

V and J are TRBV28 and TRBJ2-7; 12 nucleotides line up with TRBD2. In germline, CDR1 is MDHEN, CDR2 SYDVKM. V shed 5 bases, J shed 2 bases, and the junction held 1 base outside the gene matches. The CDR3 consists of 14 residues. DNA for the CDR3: TGTGCCAGCAGTCGGACTAGCGGGACCTACGAGCAGTACTTC. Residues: CASSRTSGTYEQYF.

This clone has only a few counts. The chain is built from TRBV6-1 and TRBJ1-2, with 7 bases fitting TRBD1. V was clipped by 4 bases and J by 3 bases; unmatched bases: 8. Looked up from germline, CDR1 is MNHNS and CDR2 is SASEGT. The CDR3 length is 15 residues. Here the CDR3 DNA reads TGTGCCAGCAGTGCCCGGGACAGTTCCTACTATGGCTACACCTTC. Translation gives CASSARDSSYYGYTF.

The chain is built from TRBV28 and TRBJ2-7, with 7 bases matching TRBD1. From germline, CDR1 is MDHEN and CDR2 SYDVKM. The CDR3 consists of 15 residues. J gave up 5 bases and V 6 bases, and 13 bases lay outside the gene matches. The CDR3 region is CASRMDRRMGNEQYF. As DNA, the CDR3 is TGTGCCAGCAGGATGGACAGGCGCATGGGAAACGAGCAGTACTTC.

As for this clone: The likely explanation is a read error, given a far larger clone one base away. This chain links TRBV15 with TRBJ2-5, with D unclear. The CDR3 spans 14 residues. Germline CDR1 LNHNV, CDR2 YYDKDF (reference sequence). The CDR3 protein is CASSRVSVGETQYF. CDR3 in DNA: TGTGCCTCCAGCAGAGTCTCAGTAGGGGAGACCCAGTACTTC.

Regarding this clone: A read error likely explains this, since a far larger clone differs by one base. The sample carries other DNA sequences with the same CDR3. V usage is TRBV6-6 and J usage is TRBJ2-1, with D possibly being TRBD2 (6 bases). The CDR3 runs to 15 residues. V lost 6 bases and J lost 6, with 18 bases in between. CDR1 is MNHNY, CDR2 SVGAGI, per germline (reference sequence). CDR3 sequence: CASSYAPGGTNEQFF. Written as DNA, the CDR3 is TGTGCCAGCAGCTACGCTCCCGGAGGGACCAATGAGCAGTTCTTC.

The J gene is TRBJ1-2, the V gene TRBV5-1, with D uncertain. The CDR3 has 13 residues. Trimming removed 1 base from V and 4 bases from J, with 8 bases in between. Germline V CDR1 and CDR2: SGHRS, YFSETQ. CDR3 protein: CASSLSPLYGYTF. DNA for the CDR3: TGCGCCAGCAGCTTGTCCCCTCTCTATGGCTACACCTTC. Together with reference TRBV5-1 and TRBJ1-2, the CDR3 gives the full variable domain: KAGVTQTPRYLIKTRGQQVTLSCSPISGHRSVSWYQQTPGQGLQFLFEYFSETQRNKGNFPGRFSGRQFSNSRSEMNVSTLELGDSALYLCASSLSPLYGYTFGSGTRLTVV.

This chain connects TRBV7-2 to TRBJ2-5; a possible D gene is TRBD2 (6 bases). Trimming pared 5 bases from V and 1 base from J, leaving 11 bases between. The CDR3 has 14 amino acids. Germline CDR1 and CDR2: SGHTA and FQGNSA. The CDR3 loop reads CASSLGGIQETQYF. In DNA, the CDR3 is TGTGCCAGCAGCCTAGGCGGGATCCAAGAGACCCAGTACTTC.

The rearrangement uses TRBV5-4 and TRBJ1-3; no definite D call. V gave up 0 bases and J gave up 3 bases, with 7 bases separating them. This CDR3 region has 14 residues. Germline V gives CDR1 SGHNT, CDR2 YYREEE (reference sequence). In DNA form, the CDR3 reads TGTGCCAGCAGCTTGGCTGGGTTTGGAAACACCATATATTTT. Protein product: CASSLAGFGNTIYF. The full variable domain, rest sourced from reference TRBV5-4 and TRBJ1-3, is ETGVTQSPTHLIKTRGQQVTLRCSSQSGHNTVSWYQQALGQGPQFIFQYYREEENGRGNFPPRFSGLQFPNYSSELNVNALELDDSALYLCASSLAGFGNTIYFGEGSWLTVV.

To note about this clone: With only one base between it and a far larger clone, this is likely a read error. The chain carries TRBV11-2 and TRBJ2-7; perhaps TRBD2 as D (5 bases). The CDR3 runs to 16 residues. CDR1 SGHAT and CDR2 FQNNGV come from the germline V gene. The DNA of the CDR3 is TGTGCCAGCGGGCTGGGGTTGGGAGAGCCTCCATACGAGCAGCACTTC. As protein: CASGLGLGEPPYEQHF.

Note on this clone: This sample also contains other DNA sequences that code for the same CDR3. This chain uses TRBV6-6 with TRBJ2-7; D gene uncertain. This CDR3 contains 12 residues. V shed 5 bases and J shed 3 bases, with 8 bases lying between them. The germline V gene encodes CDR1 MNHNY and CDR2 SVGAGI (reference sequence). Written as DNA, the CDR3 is TGTGCCAGCAGTCCCGGGCGCTACGAGCAGTACTTC. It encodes CASSPGRYEQYF.

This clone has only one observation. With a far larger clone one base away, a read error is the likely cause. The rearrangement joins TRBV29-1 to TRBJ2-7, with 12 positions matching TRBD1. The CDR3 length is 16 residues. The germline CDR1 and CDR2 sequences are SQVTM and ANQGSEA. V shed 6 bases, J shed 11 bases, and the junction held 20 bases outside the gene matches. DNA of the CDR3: TGCAGCGTCACAGGGACAGGGGGCCAGAGGTGGGAAGAGAAGTACTTC. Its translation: CSVTGTGGQRWEEKYF.

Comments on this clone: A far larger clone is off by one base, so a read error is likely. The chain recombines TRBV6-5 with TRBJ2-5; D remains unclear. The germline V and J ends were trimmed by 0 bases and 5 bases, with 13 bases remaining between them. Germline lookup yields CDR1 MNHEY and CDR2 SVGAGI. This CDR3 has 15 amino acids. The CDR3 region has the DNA TGTGCCAGCAGTTACTCTTTAGACCGCGTGGAGACCCAGTACTTC. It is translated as CASSYSLDRVETQYF.

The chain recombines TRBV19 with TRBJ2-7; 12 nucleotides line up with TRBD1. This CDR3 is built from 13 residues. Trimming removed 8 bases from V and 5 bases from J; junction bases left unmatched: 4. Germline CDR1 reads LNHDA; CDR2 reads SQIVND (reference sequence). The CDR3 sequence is CASRDRGLDEQYF. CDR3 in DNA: TGTGCCAGTCGGGACAGGGGGCTTGACGAGCAGTACTTC.

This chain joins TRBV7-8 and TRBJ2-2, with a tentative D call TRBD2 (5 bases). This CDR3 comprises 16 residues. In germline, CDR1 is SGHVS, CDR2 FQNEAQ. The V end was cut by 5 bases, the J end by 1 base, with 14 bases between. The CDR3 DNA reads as TGTGCCAGCAGCCAGAGGGCTAGCCGGAACACCGGGGAGCTGTTTTTT. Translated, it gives CASSQRASRNTGELFF. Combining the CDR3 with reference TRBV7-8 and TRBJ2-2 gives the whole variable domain GAGVSQSPRYKVAKRGQDVALRCDPISGHVSLFWYQQALGQGPEFLTYFQNEAQLDKSGLPSDRFFAERPEGSVSTLKIQRTQQEDSAVYLCASSQRASRNTGELFFGEGSRLTVL.

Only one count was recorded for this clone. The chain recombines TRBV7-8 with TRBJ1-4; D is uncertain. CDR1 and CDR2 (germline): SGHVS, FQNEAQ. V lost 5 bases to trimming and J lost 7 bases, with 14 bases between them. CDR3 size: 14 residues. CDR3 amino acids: CASSPRSRSEKLFF. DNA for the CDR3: TGTGCCAGCAGCCCGAGGAGCAGGTCTGAAAAACTGTTTTTT.

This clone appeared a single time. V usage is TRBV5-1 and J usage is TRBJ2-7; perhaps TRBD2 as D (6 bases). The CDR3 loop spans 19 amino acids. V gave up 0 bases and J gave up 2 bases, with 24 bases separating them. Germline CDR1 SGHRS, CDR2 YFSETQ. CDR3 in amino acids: CASSLAPVVEGRPTYEQYF. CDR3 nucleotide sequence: TGCGCCAGCAGCTTGGCCCCCGTTGTGGAGGGACGCCCCACCTACGAGCAGTACTTC.

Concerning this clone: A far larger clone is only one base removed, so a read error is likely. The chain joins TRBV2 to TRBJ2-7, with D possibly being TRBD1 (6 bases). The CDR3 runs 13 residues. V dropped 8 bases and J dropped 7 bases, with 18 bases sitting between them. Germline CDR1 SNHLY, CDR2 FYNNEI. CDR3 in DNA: TGTGCCAGCTTGCAGGGGCGATTTGGAGAGCAGTACTTC. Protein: CASLQGRFGEQYF.

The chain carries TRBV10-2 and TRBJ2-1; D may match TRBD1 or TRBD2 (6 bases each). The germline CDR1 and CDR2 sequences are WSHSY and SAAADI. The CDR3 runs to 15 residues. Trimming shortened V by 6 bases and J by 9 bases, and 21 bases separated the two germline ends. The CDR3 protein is CASSPGGSTISEQFF. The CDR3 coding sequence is TGCGCCAGCAGCCCCGGGGGCAGCACAATCAGTGAGCAGTTCTTC.

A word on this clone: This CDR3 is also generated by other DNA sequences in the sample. The CDR3 DNA reads as TGTGCCAGCAGCGTAGTCGGGAGCTACAATGAGCAGTTCTTC. Translated: CASSVVGSYNEQFF. This sequence joins TRBV9 and TRBJ2-1; possible D gene TRBD2, 6 bases. CDR3 length: 14 residues. Germline V gene sequence: CDR1 SGDLS, CDR2 YYNGEE. Trimming stripped 0 bases from V and 3 bases from J, with 7 bases between.

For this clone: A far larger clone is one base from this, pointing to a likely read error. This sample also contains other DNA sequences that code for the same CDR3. DNA for the CDR3: TGTGCATGGAGCCTTGGACAGAAAAAGAACACTGAAGCTTTCTTT. This codes for CAWSLGQKKNTEAFF. The chain recombines TRBV30 with TRBJ1-1, with a tentative D call TRBD1 (6 bases). Germline CDR1 reads GTSNPN; CDR2 reads SVGIG (reference sequence). The CDR3 covers 15 residues.

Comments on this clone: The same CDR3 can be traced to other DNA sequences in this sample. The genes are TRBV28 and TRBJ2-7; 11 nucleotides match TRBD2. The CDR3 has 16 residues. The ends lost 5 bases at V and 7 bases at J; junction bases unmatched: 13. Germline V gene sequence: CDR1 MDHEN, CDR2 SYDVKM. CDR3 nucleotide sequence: TGTGCCAGCAGTGTCCCTACTAGCGGGGGAATTTTTGAGCAGTACTTC. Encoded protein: CASSVPTSGGIFEQYF.

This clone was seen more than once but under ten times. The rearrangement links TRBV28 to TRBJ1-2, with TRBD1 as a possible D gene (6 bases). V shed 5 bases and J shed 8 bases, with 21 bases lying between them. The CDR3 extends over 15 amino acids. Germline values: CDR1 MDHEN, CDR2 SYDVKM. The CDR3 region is CASSPITGISRGYTF. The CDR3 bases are TGTGCCAGCAGTCCGATAACAGGGATCTCTCGCGGCTACACCTTC.

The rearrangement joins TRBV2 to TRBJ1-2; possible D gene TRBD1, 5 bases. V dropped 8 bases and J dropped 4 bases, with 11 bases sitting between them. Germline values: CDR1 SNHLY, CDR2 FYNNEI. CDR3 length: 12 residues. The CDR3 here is CASSGQGYGYTF. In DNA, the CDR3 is TGTGCCAGCTCCGGGCAGGGCTATGGCTACACCTTC.

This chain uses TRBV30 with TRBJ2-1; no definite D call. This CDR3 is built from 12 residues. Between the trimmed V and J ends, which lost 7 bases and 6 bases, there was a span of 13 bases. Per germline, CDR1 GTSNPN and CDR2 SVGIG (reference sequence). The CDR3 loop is CASSLFGNEQFF. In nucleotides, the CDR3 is TGTGCCTCATCGCTCTTTGGCAATGAGCAGTTCTTC.

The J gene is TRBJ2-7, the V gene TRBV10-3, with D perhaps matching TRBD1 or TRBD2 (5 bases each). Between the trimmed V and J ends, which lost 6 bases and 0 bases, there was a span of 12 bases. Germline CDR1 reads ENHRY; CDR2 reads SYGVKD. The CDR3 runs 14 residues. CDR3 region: CAIRGVRSSYEQYF. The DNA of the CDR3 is TGTGCCATCAGGGGGGTGAGAAGCTCCTACGAGCAGTACTTC.

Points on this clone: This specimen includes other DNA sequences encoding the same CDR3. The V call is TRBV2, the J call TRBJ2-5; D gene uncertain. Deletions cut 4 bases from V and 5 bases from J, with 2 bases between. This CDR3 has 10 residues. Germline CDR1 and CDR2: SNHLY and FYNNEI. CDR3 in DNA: TGTGCCAGCAGTGTCGAGACCCAGTACTTC. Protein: CASSVETQYF.

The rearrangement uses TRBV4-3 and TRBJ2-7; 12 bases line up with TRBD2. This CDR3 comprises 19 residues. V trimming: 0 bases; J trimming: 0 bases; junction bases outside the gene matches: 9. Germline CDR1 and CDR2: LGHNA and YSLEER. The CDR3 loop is CASSQEIGLAGSSSYEQYF. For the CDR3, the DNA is TGCGCCAGCAGCCAAGAAATTGGACTAGCGGGATCCAGCTCCTACGAGCAGTACTTC.

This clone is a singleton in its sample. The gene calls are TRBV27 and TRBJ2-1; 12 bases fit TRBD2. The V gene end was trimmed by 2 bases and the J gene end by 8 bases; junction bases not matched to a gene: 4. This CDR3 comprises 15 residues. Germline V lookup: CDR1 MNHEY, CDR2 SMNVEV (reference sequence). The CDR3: CASSLVTSGSDEQFF. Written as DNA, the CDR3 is TGTGCCAGCAGTTTAGTGACTAGCGGGAGCGATGAGCAGTTCTTC.